These 17 T cell receptor beta chains came from one sample sequenced in a study of blood T cell repertoires in COVID-19. Method: immunoSEQ multiplex PCR; TCRdb's copy keeps in-frame clones and lacks some. The table shows more than 95,000 clones, with around 90% occurring only once. The specimen was peripheral blood. These receptors were collected from a man aged 45-65 years in a cohort sampled during active COVID-19.

Here the CDR3 reads CASSLNRDRGNTEAFF. CDR3 coding DNA: TGTGCCAGCAGCTTGAACCGGGACAGGGGAAACACTGAAGCTTTCTTT. The chain employs TRBV11-3 and TRBJ1-1, with 10 bases fitting TRBD1. Germline V gene lookup returns CDR1 SGHNT and CDR2 YENEEA. This CDR3 has 16 amino acids. V was clipped by 3 bases and J by 2 bases; unmatched bases: 6.

This clone was counted between two and nine times. The chain is built from TRBV6-5 and TRBJ1-1, with TRBD1 identical over 9 bases. The CDR3 length is 13 residues. The trim removed 8 bases at V and 4 bases at J, leaving 5 bases unmatched. Germline CDR1 MNHEY, CDR2 SVGAGI. The CDR3 nucleotides read TGTGCCAGCTTAGGACAGGGGACCACTGAAGCTTTCTTT. This gives the protein CASLGQGTTEAFF.

This clone was observed a handful of times. The V gene is TRBV7-9, the J gene TRBJ2-5, with 8 positions matching TRBD1. In germline, CDR1 is SEHNR, CDR2 FQNEAQ (reference sequence). The CDR3 loop spans 15 amino acids. J lost 3 bases, V lost 5 bases, and 8 bases had no gene match. CDR3 nucleotide sequence: TGTGCCAGCAGCCCAAGCAGGGGGCCCGAAGAGACCCAGTACTTC. Protein product: CASSPSRGPEETQYF.

The CDR3 protein is CASSVGQVFDTEAFF. The CDR3 DNA reads as TGTGCCAGCAGTGTCGGACAGGTGTTCGACACTGAAGCTTTCTTT. The chain combines TRBV2 with TRBJ1-1; the match to TRBD1 covers 7 bases. This CDR3 has 15 residues. Unmatched junction bases numbered 8, after V lost 4 bases and J lost 3 bases. CDR1 is SNHLY and CDR2 is FYNNEI in the germline V gene.

This chain joins TRBV29-1 and TRBJ2-3, with 8 positions matching TRBD2. V trimming: 0 bases; J trimming: 4 bases; junction bases outside the gene matches: 6. Germline CDR1 SQVTM, CDR2 ANQGSEA. The CDR3 runs to 15 residues. In DNA, the CDR3 is TGCAGCGTTGAAGATTACCTAGCGGGTGCAGATACGCAGTATTTT. Translation gives CSVEDYLAGADTQYF.

This rearrangement joins TRBV6-5 to TRBJ1-2; 12 bases are a match to TRBD1. Germline V gives CDR1 MNHEY, CDR2 SVGAGI. The length of the CDR3 is 16 residues. The ends lost 0 bases at V and 2 bases at J; junction bases unmatched: 1. The DNA of the CDR3 is TGTGCCAGCAGTTACTCGGGACAGGGGGCGAACTATGGCTACACCTTC. Its translation: CASSYSGQGANYGYTF.

V usage is TRBV11-3 and J usage is TRBJ1-2; D remains unclear. Germline V gene data show CDR1 as SGHNT and CDR2 as YENEEA. This CDR3 is built from 16 residues. V was trimmed by 6 bases and J by 0 bases, leaving 17 bases between them. CDR3 amino acids: CASSFSGGLTNYGYTF. The CDR3 DNA reads TGTGCCAGCAGTTTCTCGGGCGGGCTCACTAACTATGGCTACACCTTC.

The chain carries TRBV15 and TRBJ1-5; the D gene is possibly TRBD1 (6 bases). Germline V gene lookup returns CDR1 LNHNV and CDR2 YYDKDF (reference sequence). The ends were cut back, 1 base at V and 5 bases at J, with 15 bases in the middle. This CDR3 is 16 amino acids long. The CDR3 DNA sequence: TGTGCCACCAGCAGAGGATCTGGGGGCACTGATCAGCCCCAGCATTTT. Encoded protein: CATSRGSGGTDQPQHF. Supplemented by reference TRBV15 and TRBJ1-5, the full variable domain reads DAMVIQNPRYQVTQFGKPVTLSCSQTLNHNVMYWYQQKSSQAPKLLFHYYDKDFNNEADTPDNFQSRRPNTSFCFLDIRSPGLGDTAMYLCATSRGSGGTDQPQHFGDGTRLSIL.

This chain joins TRBV28 and TRBJ2-7, with 8 bases that match TRBD1. After removal of 4 bases from V and 7 bases from J, the junction contained 6 bases not matched to a gene. This CDR3 spans 13 amino acids. The V gene's germline CDR1 is MDHEN and CDR2 SYDVKM. The CDR3 DNA follows: TGTGCCAGCAGTTCCCAGGGGGCTAGTGAGCAGTACGTC. Protein: CASSSQGASEQYV.

This rearrangement joins TRBV7-2 to TRBJ2-5; no clear D gene. Looked up from germline, CDR1 is SGHTA and CDR2 is FQGNSA. The CDR3 contains 14 residues. Trimming shortened V by 2 bases and J by 2 bases, and 9 bases separated the two germline ends. The CDR3 here is CASSLSSIQETQYF. For the CDR3, the DNA is TGTGCCAGCAGCTTAAGCTCCATACAAGAGACCCAGTACTTC.

This clone came up a few times. The CDR3 protein is CASSDAGSSYEQYF. CDR3 coding DNA: TGTGCCAGCAGCGACGCGGGTAGCTCCTACGAGCAGTACTTC. The chain has TRBV5-8 and TRBJ2-7; D is perhaps TRBD2 (5 bases). The CDR3 extends over 14 amino acids. Germline lookup yields CDR1 SGHTS and CDR2 YDEGEE. Trimming shortened V by 4 bases and J by 0 bases, and 11 bases separated the two germline ends.

This sequence joins TRBV4-2 and TRBJ2-3; 14 bases agree with TRBD2. V shed 4 bases, J shed 5 bases, and the junction held 2 bases outside the gene matches. CDR3 length: 15 amino acids. Germline values: CDR1 LGHNA, CDR2 YNFKEQ. CDR3 bases: TGTGCCAGCAGCCGCGGGACTAGCGGGGGAGATACGCAGTATTTT. This gives the protein CASSRGTSGGDTQYF.

This chain uses TRBV19 with TRBJ1-5, with 9 positions matching TRBD1. Trimming cost V 6 bases and J 3 bases; bases outside gene matches: 3. The germline CDR1 and CDR2 sequences are LNHDA and SQIVND (reference sequence). The CDR3 extends over 14 amino acids. The CDR3 sequence is CASRWTGDNQPQHF. CDR3 coding DNA: TGTGCCAGTAGATGGACAGGGGACAATCAGCCCCAGCATTTT.

This clone has a handful of counts. The rearrangement uses TRBV7-9 and TRBJ2-1; D gene uncertain. The CDR3 sequence is 13 residues long. Germline V gives CDR1 SEHNR, CDR2 FQNEAQ (reference sequence). Trimming shortened V by 2 bases and J by 14 bases, and 16 bases separated the two germline ends. DNA for the CDR3: TGTGCCAGCAGCTTACAGGAAAACTCCAAGGAGTTCTTC. Its translation is CASSLQENSKEFF.

This chain joins TRBV3-1 (or the pseudogene TRBV3-2) and TRBJ2-7, with D perhaps matching TRBD1 (5 bases). The germline V gene encodes CDR1 LGHDT and CDR2 YNNKEL (reference sequence). The CDR3 is 14 residues long. V was pared by 0 bases and J by 3 bases, with 9 bases between. CDR3 sequence reads: CASSQDGAVYEQYF. CDR3 DNA sequence: TGTGCCAGCAGCCAAGATGGGGCAGTCTACGAGCAGTACTTC.

This chain's CDR3 is CASSLDPAGAKNIQYF. CDR3 nucleotide sequence: TGTGCCAGCAGCTTAGATCCAGCAGGAGCCAAAAACATTCAGTACTTC. The chain links TRBV11-3 to TRBJ2-4; no definite D call. Germline V gene data show CDR1 as SGHNT and CDR2 as YENEEA. V dropped 0 bases and J dropped 0 bases, with 9 bases sitting between them. The CDR3 consists of 16 residues.

V and J are TRBV27 and TRBJ2-7; D perhaps matches TRBD2 (6 bases). Trimming removed 3 bases from V and 4 bases from J, with 16 bases in between. Germline values: CDR1 MNHEY, CDR2 SMNVEV (reference sequence). The CDR3 is 15 amino acids. The CDR3 protein is CASSFGWGGGYEQYV. The CDR3 region has the DNA TGTGCCAGCAGTTTCGGTTGGGGAGGTGGATACGAGCAGTACGTC.